This T cell receptor (beta chain) was recovered during a study of blood T cell repertoires in COVID-19 (dated by TCRdb to the early 2020s). At the level of the whole study: Samples covering the acute and convalescent phases of COVID-19 were provided by collaborators in the United States, Italy and Spain. The material from the prospective study consisted of cDNA or gDNA derived from T cells, B-cell-depleted T cells, or PBMCs. The dataset comprised deeply sampled blood TCRbeta repertoires from subjects exposed to, actively infected with, or recovered from COVID-19. The repertoires were released in a freely available public database intended as a resource for research on the immune response to SARS-CoV-2. The samples were drawn from two sources: the first 160 participants of the ongoing ImmuneRACE study, and 1,254 subjects contributed by 6 global collaborators. A de-identified subject ID, COVID-19 status, age in years and sex were almost always included in the sample metadata. HLA class I and class II types, where available, came from metadata supplied by the sample provider rather than from assay-based typing. Overall results and qualifications from the work: The amount of clinical and demographic metadata varied by source and participant and was provided uncurated.

The germline V gene sets CDR1 to LGHNA and CDR2 to YNFKEQ. The CDR3 spans 15 residues, from the cysteine through the phenylalanine. Only the CDR3 portion is preserved as DNA: 45 bases, with reading frame beginning at the first base. At the junction V is shortened by 3 bases and J by 0 bases; bases outside the gene matches: 2. The collaborating institutions used their own protocols to collect whole blood in K2EDTA tubes. For TCRbeta analysis, collaborators shipped samples in one of three forms: frozen whole blood, isolated PBMCs, or DNA extracted from either of those sample types. Of note for this clone: Its antigen is unknown. Base quality data are lacking; no much larger clone is found one base away.

The immunoSEQ Assay, a bias-controlled multiplex PCR, was used to amplify TCRbeta CDR3 regions from genomic DNA. The authors' analysis ran thus. The number of nucleated cells in each sample was estimated by amplification of reference gene primers within the assay. Sequence reads were collapsed and filtered to measure the absolute abundance of every unique TCRbeta CDR3 rearrangement. For each sample, productive Simpson clonality was calculated as the square root of Simpson's diversity index over productive rearrangements. The table was pulled from immuneACCESS by TCRdb, which kept in-frame rearrangements only. Such tables lose some clones; where checked, under half of the loss comes from unresolved V genes, and the rest has no known cause. V, J and clone size are those of that table, while D and trimming were read from the DNA. Present in this sample are 130,000 or so clones, about four fifths of which were seen just once. 16% of the sample rests with the top ten.

The sequenced sample was peripheral blood. The receptor was isolated from a man between 60 and 75 years old with active or convalescent COVID-19. Recombination connected TRBV4-2 to TRBJ1-3; 7 nucleotides in the junction match TRBD1. The nucleotide sequence reads TGTGCCAGCAGCCAGGGGACAGCCTCTGGAAACACCATATATTTT. Translated, it reads CASSQGTASGNTIYF.